A single sample is the source of the 14 T cell receptor beta chains below, sequenced in a study of blood T cell repertoires in COVID-19. Here immunoSEQ multiplex PCR was the method, and the copy in TCRdb shows in-frame clones only, minus some. The table records approximately 28,000 clones, 80% to 95% of them present only once. Sequencing was performed on peripheral blood. These receptors were taken from a human donor in a cohort sampled during active COVID-19.

Points on this clone: One end of the junction fails to match germline, which may point to a read error. V and J are TRBV11-2 and TRBJ2-1; TRBD1 agrees at 7 bases. The CDR3 runs 12 residues. Germline-derived CDR1 and CDR2 are SGHAT and FQNNGV. The CDR3: CASSLVEDRFVF. The CDR3 nucleotides read TGTGCCAGCAGCTTAGTCGAGGACAGGTTTGTCTTC.

The chain recombines TRBV12-3 or TRBV12-4 with TRBJ1-2, with D perhaps matching TRBD1 (6 bases). This CDR3 spans 13 amino acids. The V end was cut by 4 bases, the J end by 3 bases, with 9 bases between. DNA of the CDR3: TGTGCCAGCAGTTATCAGGGGTACTATGGCTACACCTTC. Protein sequence: CASSYQGYYGYTF.

The chain employs TRBV6-6 and TRBJ1-2; TRBD1 matches 7 bases. Germline loops: CDR1 MNHNY, CDR2 SVGAGI (reference sequence). The junction had 3 bases not matched to a gene; V was cut back by 6 bases and J by 2 bases. The CDR3 loop spans 13 amino acids. CDR3 sequence (DNA): TGTGCCAGCAGCTTGGGACAGAACTATGGCTACACCTTC. This gives the protein CASSLGQNYGYTF.

The V and J genes are TRBV6-6 and TRBJ1-5; D perhaps matches TRBD1 (5 bases). CDR3 length equals 15 residues. The V end was cut by 4 bases, the J end by 6 bases, with 16 bases between. CDR1 and CDR2 from the germline V gene are MNHNY and SVGAGI (reference sequence). This CDR3 is CASSSPGQGGQPQHF. For the CDR3, the DNA is TGTGCCAGCAGTTCCCCCGGGCAGGGAGGTCAGCCCCAGCATTTT.

This clone was counted a few times. This chain joins TRBV20-1 and TRBJ2-7; D is perhaps TRBD2 (6 bases). The V gene's germline CDR1 is DFQATT and CDR2 SNEGSKA (reference sequence). CDR3 length: 11 residues. The V and J ends lost 3 bases and 3 bases respectively, with 6 bases between them. As DNA, the CDR3 is TGCAGTGCTAGCGGGGGCTACGAGCAGTACGTC. This gives the protein CSASGGYEQYV.

The chain couples TRBV11-2 to TRBJ1-6; D may be TRBD1 (6 bases). The germline CDR1 and CDR2 sequences are SGHAT and FQNNGV. The CDR3 consists of 17 residues. V gave up 1 base and J gave up 7 bases, with 17 bases separating them. CDR3: CASSLVFYRVRNSPLHF. In nucleotides, the CDR3 is TGTGCCAGCAGCTTAGTCTTTTACAGGGTTCGGAATTCACCCCTCCACTTT. Together with reference TRBV11-2 and TRBJ1-6, the CDR3 gives the full variable domain: EAGVAQSPRYKIIEKRQSVAFWCNPISGHATLYWYQQILGQGPKLLIQFQNNGVVDDSQLPKDRFSAERLKGVDSTLKIQPAKLEDSAVYLCASSLVFYRVRNSPLHFGNGTRLTVT.

The chain employs TRBV5-1 and TRBJ1-2, with D possibly TRBD1 on 5 matching bases. Germline assignment: CDR1 SGHRS and CDR2 YFSETQ. The germline V and J ends were trimmed by 3 bases and 8 bases, with 17 bases remaining between them. This CDR3 region has 14 residues. CDR3 coding DNA: TGCGCCAGCAGCTCCCCAGGGCAGGCGGGGGGCTACACCTTC. It encodes CASSSPGQAGGYTF.

This chain connects TRBV4-1 to TRBJ1-4; 7 bases match TRBD1. Germline CDR1 reads MGHRA; CDR2 reads YSYEKL. This CDR3 has 16 amino acids. Unmatched junction bases numbered 10, after V lost 1 base and J lost 8 bases. CDR3 DNA sequence: TGCGCCAGCAGCCAAGCCCCGACAGGGAGAGAAGAAAAACTGTTTTTT. Translated, it gives CASSQAPTGREEKLFF.

The chain has TRBV27 and TRBJ1-5; D ambiguous. The CDR3 covers 14 residues. Germline V gene sequence: CDR1 MNHEY, CDR2 SMNVEV (reference sequence). Trimming took 0 bases from V and 6 from J, leaving 9 bases between them. The CDR3 DNA reads as TGTGCCAGCAGTTTATCACCGGGGAGTCAGCCCCAGCATTTT. Its translation is CASSLSPGSQPQHF.

The genes are TRBV4-1 and TRBJ2-3, with 7 bases that match TRBD2. This CDR3 is built from 16 residues. With V trimmed by 4 bases and J by 5 bases, 12 bases remained unmatched. CDR1 and CDR2 from the germline V gene are MGHRA and YSYEKL. The CDR3 coding sequence is TGCGCCAGCAGCCGGTCCGGGGGGTCCCGCGGAGATACGCAGTATTTT. Translated: CASSRSGGSRGDTQYF.

This rearrangement joins TRBV18 to TRBJ1-2; a possible D gene is TRBD1 (6 bases). CDR3 size: 21 residues. V lost 1 base and J lost 1, with 28 bases in between. Germline loops: CDR1 KGHSH, CDR2 LQKENI. The CDR3 DNA is TGTGCCAGCTCACCACGTTGGTTCGGTGATTACAGGGAAACTATTAACTATGGCTACACCTTC. Translation: CASSPRWFGDYRETINYGYTF. The whole variable domain, remainder taken from reference TRBV18 and TRBJ1-2, is NAGVMQNPRHLVRRRGQEARLRCSPMKGHSHVYWYRQLPEEGLKFMVYLQKENIIDESGMPKERFSAEFPKEGPSILRIQQVVRGDSAAYFCASSPRWFGDYRETINYGYTFGSGTRLTVV.

The CDR3 spells CASSIEGQGTFYGYTF. The CDR3 bases are TGTGCCAGTAGTATAGAGGGGCAGGGCACCTTCTATGGCTACACCTTC. This chain links TRBV19 with TRBJ1-2, with D maybe TRBD1 (5 bases). The CDR3 consists of 16 residues. Germline V gene sequence: CDR1 LNHDA, CDR2 SQIVND (reference sequence). The germline V and J ends were trimmed by 0 bases and 4 bases, with 15 bases remaining between them. The full variable domain, completed using reference TRBV19 and TRBJ1-2, is DGGITQSPKYLFRKEGQNVTLSCEQNLNHDAMYWYRQDPGQGLRLIYYSQIVNDFQKGDIAEGYSVSREKKESFPLTVTSAQKNPTAFYLCASSIEGQGTFYGYTFGSGTRLTVV.

The rearrangement joins TRBV9 to TRBJ1-4; weak D call: TRBD1 (5 bases). Trimming removed 0 bases at V and 5 bases at J, with 11 bases between. Germline CDR1 is SGDLS and CDR2 is YYNGEE. The CDR3 runs 15 residues. The CDR3 DNA sequence: TGTGCCAGCAGCGTAGGGCCGGCAGGGAATGAAAAACTGTTTTTT. It translates to CASSVGPAGNEKLFF.

The chain combines TRBV19 with TRBJ2-7, with 7 bases that match TRBD2. Germline CDR1 LNHDA, CDR2 SQIVND (reference sequence). V lost 6 bases, J lost 3 bases, and 8 bases stayed unmatched. This CDR3 is 14 amino acids long. Here the CDR3 DNA reads TGTGCCAGTAGGCCGGGGACTAACTACTACGAGCAGTACTTC. It yields the protein CASRPGTNYYEQYF.